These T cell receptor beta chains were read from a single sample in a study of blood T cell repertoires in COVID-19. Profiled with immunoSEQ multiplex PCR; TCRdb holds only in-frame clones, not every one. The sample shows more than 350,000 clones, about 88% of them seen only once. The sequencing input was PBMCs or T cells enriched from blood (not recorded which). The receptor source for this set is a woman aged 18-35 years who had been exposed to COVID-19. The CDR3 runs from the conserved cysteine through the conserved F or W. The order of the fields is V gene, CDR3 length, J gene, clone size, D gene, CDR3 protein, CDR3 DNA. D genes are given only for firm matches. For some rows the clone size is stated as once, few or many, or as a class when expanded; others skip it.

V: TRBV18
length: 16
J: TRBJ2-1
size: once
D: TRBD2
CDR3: CASSPRLAGARNEQFF
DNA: TGTGCCAGCTCACCACGACTAGCGGGAGCACGGAATGAGCAGTTCTTC

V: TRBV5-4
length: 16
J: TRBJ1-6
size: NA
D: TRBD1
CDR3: CASSYDRDSYNSPLHF
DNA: TGTGCCAGCAGCTACGACAGGGACTCCTATAATTCACCCCTCCACTTT

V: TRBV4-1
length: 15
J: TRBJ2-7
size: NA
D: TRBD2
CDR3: CASSHGRRGDYEQYF
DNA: TGCGCCAGCAGCCACGGCCGGCGGGGGGACTACGAGCAGTACTTC

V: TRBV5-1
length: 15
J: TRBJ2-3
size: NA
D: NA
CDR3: CASSLGLLDTDTQYF
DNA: TGCGCCAGCAGCTTGGGACTCCTAGACACAGATACGCAGTATTTT

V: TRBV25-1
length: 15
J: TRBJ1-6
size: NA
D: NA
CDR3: CASSEAGKENSPLHF
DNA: TGTGCCAGCAGTGAGGCAGGGAAGGAGAATTCACCCCTCCACTTT

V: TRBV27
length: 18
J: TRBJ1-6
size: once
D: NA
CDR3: CASSLSSPARAGNSPLHF
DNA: TGTGCCAGCAGTTTATCATCCCCGGCCAGGGCTGGTAATTCACCCCTCCACTTT

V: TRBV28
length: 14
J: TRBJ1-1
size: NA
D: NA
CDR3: CASSLRGTNTEAFF
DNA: TGTGCCAGCAGCCTGAGGGGGACGAACACTGAAGCTTTCTTT

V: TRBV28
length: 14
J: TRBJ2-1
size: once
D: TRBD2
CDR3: CAILSGGADNEQFF
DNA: TGTGCCATTTTAAGCGGGGGGGCCGACAATGAGCAGTTCTTC

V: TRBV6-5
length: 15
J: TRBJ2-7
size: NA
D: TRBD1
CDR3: CASGTGTGPPYEQYF
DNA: TGTGCCAGCGGGACCGGGACAGGGCCCCCCTACGAGCAGTACTTC

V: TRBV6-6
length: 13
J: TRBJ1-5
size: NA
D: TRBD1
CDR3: CASRGTGDQPQHF
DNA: TGTGCCAGCAGGGGGACAGGGGATCAGCCCCAGCATTTT

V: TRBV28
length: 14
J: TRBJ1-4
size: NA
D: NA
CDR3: CASSTVLTNEKLFF
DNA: TGTGCCAGCAGCACGGTTTTGACTAATGAAAAACTGTTTTTT

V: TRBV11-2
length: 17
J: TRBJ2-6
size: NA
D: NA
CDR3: CASSSRPQGSGANVLTF
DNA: TGTGCCAGCAGCTCACGCCCTCAGGGGTCTGGGGCCAACGTCCTGACTTTC

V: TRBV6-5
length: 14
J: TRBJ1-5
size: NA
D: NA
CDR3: CASTPGRGNQPQHF
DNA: TGTGCCAGCACCCCAGGAAGGGGGAATCAGCCCCAGCATTTT

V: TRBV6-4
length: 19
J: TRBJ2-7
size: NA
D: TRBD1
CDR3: CASTRPRQGADLSSYEQYF
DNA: TGTGCCAGCACCCGGCCCAGACAGGGGGCCGACCTCAGCTCCTACGAGCAGTACTTC

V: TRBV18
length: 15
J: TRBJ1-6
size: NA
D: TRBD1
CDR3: CASSPGAGGNSPLHF
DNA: TGTGCCAGCTCACCAGGGGCAGGGGGAAATTCACCCCTCCACTTT

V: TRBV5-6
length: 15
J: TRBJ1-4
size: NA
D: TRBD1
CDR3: CASSSPTGTNEKLFF
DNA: TGTGCCAGCAGCAGCCCGACAGGGACTAATGAAAAACTGTTTTTT

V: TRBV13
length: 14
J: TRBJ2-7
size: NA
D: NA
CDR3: CASSLASIGLEQYF
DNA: TGTGCCAGCAGCTTAGCTAGCATTGGGCTCGAGCAGTACTTC

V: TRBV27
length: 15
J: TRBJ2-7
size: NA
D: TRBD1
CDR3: CASSPPGQVAYEQYF
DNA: TGTGCCAGCAGCCCCCCGGGACAGGTTGCCTACGAGCAGTACTTC

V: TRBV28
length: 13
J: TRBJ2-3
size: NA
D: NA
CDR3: CASSRAPGDTQYF
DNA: TGTGCCAGCAGCCGAGCCCCAGGGGATACGCAGTATTTT

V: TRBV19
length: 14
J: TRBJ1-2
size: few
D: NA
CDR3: CASSTGDWTWGYTF
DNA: TGTGCCAGTAGTACAGGGGATTGGACGTGGGGCTACACCTTC

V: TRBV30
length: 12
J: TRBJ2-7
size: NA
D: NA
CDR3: CAWICGSYEQYF
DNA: TGTGCCTGGATTTGCGGCTCCTACGAGCAGTACTTC

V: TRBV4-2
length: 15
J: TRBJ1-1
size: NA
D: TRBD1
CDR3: CASSQAVQGITEAFF
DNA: TGTGCCAGCAGCCAAGCCGTACAGGGGATTACTGAAGCTTTCTTT

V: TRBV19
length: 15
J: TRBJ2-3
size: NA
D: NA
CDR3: CASSISPAAPDTQYF
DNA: TGTGCCAGTAGTATAAGTCCAGCGGCTCCGGATACGCAGTATTTT

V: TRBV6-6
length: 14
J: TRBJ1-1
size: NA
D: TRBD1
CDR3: CASSYSGTDTEAFF
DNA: TGTGCCAGCAGTTACTCGGGGACAGACACTGAAGCTTTCTTT

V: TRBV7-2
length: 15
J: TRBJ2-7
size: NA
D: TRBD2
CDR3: CASSLTSGGRYEQYF
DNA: TGTGCCAGCAGCCTTACTAGCGGGGGTCGATACGAGCAGTACTTC

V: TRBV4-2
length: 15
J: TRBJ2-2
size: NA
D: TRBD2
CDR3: CASSLTVSGTGELFF
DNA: TGTGCCAGCAGCCTAACTGTTAGCGGGACCGGGGAGCTGTTTTTT

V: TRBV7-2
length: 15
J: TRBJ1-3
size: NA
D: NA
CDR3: CASSLDRVAGNTIYF
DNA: TGTGCCAGCAGCTTAGACAGGGTTGCGGGAAACACCATATATTTT

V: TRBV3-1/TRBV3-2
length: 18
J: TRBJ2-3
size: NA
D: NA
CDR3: CASSQAGVGSSYTDTQYF
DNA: TGTGCCAGCAGCCAAGCAGGCGTGGGGAGCAGCTACACAGATACGCAGTATTTT

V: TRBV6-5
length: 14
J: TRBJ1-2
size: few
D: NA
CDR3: CASSYWSGNYGYTF
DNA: TGTGCCAGCAGTTACTGGTCAGGGAACTATGGCTACACCTTC

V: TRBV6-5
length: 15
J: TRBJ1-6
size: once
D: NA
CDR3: CASSYSKQGMSPLHF
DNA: TGTGCCAGCAGTTACTCGAAGCAGGGGATGTCACCCCTCCACTTT

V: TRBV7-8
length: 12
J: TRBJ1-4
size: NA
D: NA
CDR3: CASSLSGEKLFF
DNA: TGTGCCAGCAGCTTAAGCGGTGAAAAACTGTTTTTT

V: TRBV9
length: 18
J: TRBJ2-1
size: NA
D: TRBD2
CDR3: CASSVKGPRGGPYNEQFF
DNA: TGTGCCAGCAGCGTTAAAGGTCCGCGGGGGGGCCCCTACAATGAGCAGTTCTTC

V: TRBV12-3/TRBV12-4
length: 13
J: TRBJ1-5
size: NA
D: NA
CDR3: CASGNRANQPQHF
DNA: TGTGCCAGCGGGAACAGGGCGAATCAGCCCCAGCATTTT

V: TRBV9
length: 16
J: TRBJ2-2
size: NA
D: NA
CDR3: CASSVVGGATTGELFF
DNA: TGTGCCAGCAGCGTAGTAGGGGGGGCAACGACCGGGGAGCTGTTTTTT

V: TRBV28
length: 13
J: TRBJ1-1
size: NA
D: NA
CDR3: CASTFGGRTEAFF
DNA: TGTGCCAGCACCTTCGGAGGGAGAACTGAAGCTTTCTTT

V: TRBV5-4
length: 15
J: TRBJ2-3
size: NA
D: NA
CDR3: CASSFSESRADTQYF
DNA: TGTGCCAGCAGCTTCAGCGAATCGAGGGCAGATACGCAGTATTTT